These 10 T cell receptor beta chains share one sample of origin, sequenced in a study of shared clonotypes between healthy human individuals. The table came from immunoSEQ multiplex PCR; TCRdb's copy has only in-frame clones and leaves some out. Seen here are around 1.4 million clones, 98% observed once, and the top ten hold over 0.3%. What was sequenced was naive CD4+ T cells sorted from blood. Subset in this sample: CD45RA+ positively selected. These receptors all stem from a man under 40 in good health.

The CDR3 nucleotides are TGCGCCAGCAGCCAAGAGGTAGCGGGGAAACAAGAGACCCAGTACTTC. Its protein product is CASSQEVAGKQETQYF. The rearrangement links TRBV4-1 to TRBJ2-5; the match to TRBD2 covers 8 bases. Germline CDR1 and CDR2: MGHRA and YSYEKL. The V and J ends lost 0 bases and 2 bases, in that order; junction bases with no gene match: 5. The CDR3 has 16 residues.

The chain couples TRBV9 to TRBJ2-1; tentatively, D is TRBD1 (6 bases). Between the trimmed V and J ends, which lost 4 bases and 4 bases, there was a span of 18 bases. CDR3 length equals 16 residues. Germline V gives CDR1 SGDLS, CDR2 YYNGEE. This chain's CDR3 is CASSYQTGLGYNEQFF. In DNA, the CDR3 is TGTGCCAGCAGCTACCAGACAGGCCTAGGGTACAATGAGCAGTTCTTC.

The V and J genes are TRBV10-3 and TRBJ2-7; D possibly corresponds to TRBD2 (6 bases). This CDR3 region has 13 residues. The V end lost 4 bases, the J end lost 3 bases, and 10 bases lay between the germline ends. Germline values: CDR1 ENHRY, CDR2 SYGVKD. The CDR3 here is CAISGGAVYEQYF. CDR3 nucleotide sequence: TGTGCCATCAGTGGCGGGGCCGTCTACGAGCAGTACTTC.

The CDR3 DNA reads TGTGCCATCAGTGAGTCGACGACAGGGGGCGTATGGGGTGAAGCTTTCTTT. Translated: CAISESTTGGVWGEAFF. This chain joins TRBV10-3 and TRBJ1-1; 10 positions match TRBD1. There are 17 residues in the CDR3. Germline values: CDR1 ENHRY, CDR2 SYGVKD. Trimming cost V 0 bases and J 7 bases; bases outside gene matches: 11.

The chain couples TRBV10-3 to TRBJ2-1, with a weak D call TRBD2 (6 bases). Deletions cut 6 bases from V and 9 bases from J, with 18 bases between. Germline V lookup: CDR1 ENHRY, CDR2 SYGVKD. The CDR3 is 14 amino acids. CDR3 DNA: TGTGCCATCAGACCGGGACTGGGCCTCGGTGAGCAGTTCTTC. Amino acid sequence: CAIRPGLGLGEQFF.

This chain uses TRBV6-1 with TRBJ1-2; a weak D match, TRBD1 (5 bases). V was clipped by 3 bases and J by 5 bases, with 16 bases between them. CDR3 length: 15 amino acids. Germline values: CDR1 MNHNS, CDR2 SASEGT. The CDR3 spells CASSDSSLGGYGYTF. The CDR3 nucleotides read TGTGCCAGCAGTGACTCCTCCTTGGGGGGTTATGGCTACACCTTC.

This chain links TRBV27 with TRBJ2-1; a weak D match, TRBD2 (6 bases). The V end lost 5 bases, the J end lost 3 bases, and 11 bases lay between the germline ends. CDR1 and CDR2 (germline): MNHEY, SMNVEV (reference sequence). The CDR3 consists of 14 residues. This CDR3 reads CASSPGLRYNEQFF. Here the CDR3 DNA reads TGTGCCAGCAGTCCGGGACTCCGCTACAATGAGCAGTTCTTC.

The chain recombines TRBV7-3 with TRBJ1-2; possible D gene TRBD1, 5 bases. From germline, CDR1 is SGHTA and CDR2 FQGTGA. The CDR3 runs to 13 residues. Trimming took off 5 bases at V and 7 bases at J, with 14 bases between the two ends. DNA for the CDR3: TGTGCCAGCAGCCTCCTGGGGGATGGTGGCTACACCTTC. This codes for CASSLLGDGGYTF.

This clone came up once. The rearrangement uses TRBV7-6 and TRBJ1-1; 10 bases are shared with TRBD1. J gave up 6 bases and V 6 bases, and 13 bases lay outside the gene matches. The germline V gene has CDR1 SGHVS and CDR2 FNYEAQ. The CDR3 loop spans 16 amino acids. The CDR3 DNA follows: TGTGCCAGCAGTCCCCGACAGGGGGCGCAAATAGCTGAAGCTTTCTTT. Protein sequence: CASSPRQGAQIAEAFF.

The genes are TRBV19 and TRBJ2-7; D may be TRBD2 (6 bases). This CDR3 spans 15 amino acids. Trimming removed 3 bases from V and 0 bases from J, with 12 bases in between. Germline V gene sequence: CDR1 LNHDA, CDR2 SQIVND (reference sequence). CDR3 region: CASSIQPGDSYEQYF. CDR3 sequence (DNA): TGTGCCAGTAGTATCCAGCCGGGAGACTCCTACGAGCAGTACTTC.